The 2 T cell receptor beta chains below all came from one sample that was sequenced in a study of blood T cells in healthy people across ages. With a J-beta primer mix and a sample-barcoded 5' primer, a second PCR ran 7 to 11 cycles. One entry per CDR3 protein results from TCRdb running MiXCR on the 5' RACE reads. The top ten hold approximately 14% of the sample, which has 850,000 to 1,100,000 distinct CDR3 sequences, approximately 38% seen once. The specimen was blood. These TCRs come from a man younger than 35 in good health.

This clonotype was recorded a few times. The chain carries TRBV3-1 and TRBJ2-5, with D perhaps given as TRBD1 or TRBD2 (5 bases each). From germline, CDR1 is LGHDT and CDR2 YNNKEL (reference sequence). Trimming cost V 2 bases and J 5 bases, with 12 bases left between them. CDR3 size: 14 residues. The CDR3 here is CASSQWDREETQYF. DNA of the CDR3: TGTGCCAGCAGCCAATGGGACCGAGAGGAGACCCAGTACTTC.

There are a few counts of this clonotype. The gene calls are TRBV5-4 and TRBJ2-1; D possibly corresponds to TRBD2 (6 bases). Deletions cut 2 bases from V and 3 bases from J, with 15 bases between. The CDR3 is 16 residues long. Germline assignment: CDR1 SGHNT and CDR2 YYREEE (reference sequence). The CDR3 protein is CASSLNPGVGYNEQFF. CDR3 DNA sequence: TGTGCCAGCAGCTTAAATCCGGGGGTGGGCTACAATGAGCAGTTCTTC.